A selection of T cell receptor beta chains follows, all from one sample in a study of long-term antiretroviral therapy in people with HIV. The method was immunoSEQ multiplex PCR; TCRdb's version includes in-frame clones alone and lacks a portion of them. The data show tens of thousands of clones, 80% seen once. Sequencing used unsorted PBMCs, obtained 3.4 years after starting antiretroviral therapy. The receptors derive from a young man with HIV. Both conserved end residues are part of each CDR3. Fields, in order: V gene, clone size, J gene, D gene, CDR3 DNA, CDR3 protein. The D gene is left open where the match is weak. Some rows have no size entry. The others give once, few or many, or a class for an expanded clone.

V gene: TRBV5-8
clone size: .
J gene: TRBJ2-5
D gene: TRBD2
CDR3 DNA: TGTGCCAGCACCCCTTCTTTGCACGGGGGGATGCGGGAGACCCAGTACTTC
CDR3 protein: CASTPSLHGGMRETQYF

V gene: TRBV14
clone size: once
J gene: TRBJ1-4
D gene: .
CDR3 DNA: TGTGCCAGCAGCCAAAGGGCAGGGAATCTACTTGCAACTAATGAAAAACTGTTTTTT
CDR3 protein: CASSQRAGNLLATNEKLFF

V gene: TRBV7-2
clone size: .
J gene: TRBJ2-7
D gene: TRBD2
CDR3 DNA: TGTGCCAGCAGCTTAGCTTCCAGCGGGAGGGCCGGTGGCGAGCAGTACTTC
CDR3 protein: CASSLASSGRAGGEQYF

V gene: TRBV7-8
clone size: .
J gene: TRBJ2-1
D gene: TRBD2
CDR3 DNA: TGTGCCAGCAGCTTGGGCGGGACTAGCGGTGTGGAGCAGTTCTTC
CDR3 protein: CASSLGGTSGVEQFF

V gene: TRBV10-3
clone size: .
J gene: TRBJ2-6
D gene: TRBD2
CDR3 DNA: TGTGCCATCAGCGGGCGGGGGGCGCATGGGGCCAACGTCCTGACTTTC
CDR3 protein: CAISGRGAHGANVLTF

V gene: TRBV11-2
clone size: .
J gene: TRBJ2-7
D gene: TRBD2
CDR3 DNA: TGTGCCAGCAGCCTAGGACTAGTTACGGACGAGCAGTACTTC
CDR3 protein: CASSLGLVTDEQYF

V gene: TRBV7-8
clone size: .
J gene: TRBJ2-5
D gene: .
CDR3 DNA: TGTGCCAGCAGCTCGACAGTAATGCCAGAGACCCAGTACTTC
CDR3 protein: CASSSTVMPETQYF

V gene: TRBV7-9
clone size: .
J gene: TRBJ2-5
D gene: TRBD2
CDR3 DNA: TGTGCCAGCAGCGGCTCAGTACTAGCGGGAGTGGAGGAGACCCAGTACTTC
CDR3 protein: CASSGSVLAGVEETQYF

V gene: TRBV28
clone size: .
J gene: TRBJ1-5
D gene: .
CDR3 DNA: TGTGCCAGCAGTTCTCGTGTCGGGGCTCCCCAGCATTTT
CDR3 protein: CASSSRVGAPQHF

V gene: TRBV28
clone size: few
J gene: TRBJ1-3
D gene: .
CDR3 DNA: TGTGCCAGCATTTTCAAGTCTGGAAACACCATATATTTT
CDR3 protein: CASIFKSGNTIYF

V gene: TRBV7-8
clone size: .
J gene: TRBJ2-7
D gene: .
CDR3 DNA: TGTGCCAGCAGCTCAGGAGGGGCCGGCGAGCAGTACTTC
CDR3 protein: CASSSGGAGEQYF

V gene: TRBV30
clone size: .
J gene: TRBJ1-2
D gene: .
CDR3 DNA: TGTGCCTGGAGCCCAGGGCACGCTAACTATGGCTACACCTTC
CDR3 protein: CAWSPGHANYGYTF

V gene: TRBV28
clone size: .
J gene: TRBJ2-3
D gene: .
CDR3 DNA: TGTGCCAGCAGCCCGACTCCAGGGGGCACAGATACGCAGTATTTT
CDR3 protein: CASSPTPGGTDTQYF